This TCR beta chain was recorded in a study of blood T cell repertoires in COVID-19. In the study overall: Whether acute or convalescent, the COVID-19 samples came from the United States, Italy and Spain. In each case, the material was cDNA or gDNA derived from T cells, B-cell-depleted T cells, or PBMCs.

Recruited during active infection, patients (from Seattle) were subsequently followed longitudinally. In the source study's methods: Reference gene primer amplification in the assay estimated nucleated cell counts. This table comes from immunoSEQ multiplex PCR, and its TCRdb copy is limited to in-frame clones, with some not included. V and J calls and clone size are given by that table; D and trimming were obtained from the DNA. The sample shows roughly 45,000 clones, just over 85% of them seen only once. V lost 2 bases to trimming and J lost 7 bases; unmatched junction nucleotides: 3. The germline CDR1 and CDR2 sequences are MNHEY and SVGAGI. This CDR3 is 15 amino acids long.

This receptor was obtained from a woman aged 80 or older with COVID-19, enrolled during active disease. The V call is TRBV6-5, the J call TRBJ1-4; 11 bases line up with TRBD1. Sequenced sample: peripheral blood. CDR3 residues: CASSYAGTGGEKLFF. In DNA, the CDR3 is TGTGCCAGCAGTTACGCCGGGACAGGGGGTGAAAAACTGTTTTTT.